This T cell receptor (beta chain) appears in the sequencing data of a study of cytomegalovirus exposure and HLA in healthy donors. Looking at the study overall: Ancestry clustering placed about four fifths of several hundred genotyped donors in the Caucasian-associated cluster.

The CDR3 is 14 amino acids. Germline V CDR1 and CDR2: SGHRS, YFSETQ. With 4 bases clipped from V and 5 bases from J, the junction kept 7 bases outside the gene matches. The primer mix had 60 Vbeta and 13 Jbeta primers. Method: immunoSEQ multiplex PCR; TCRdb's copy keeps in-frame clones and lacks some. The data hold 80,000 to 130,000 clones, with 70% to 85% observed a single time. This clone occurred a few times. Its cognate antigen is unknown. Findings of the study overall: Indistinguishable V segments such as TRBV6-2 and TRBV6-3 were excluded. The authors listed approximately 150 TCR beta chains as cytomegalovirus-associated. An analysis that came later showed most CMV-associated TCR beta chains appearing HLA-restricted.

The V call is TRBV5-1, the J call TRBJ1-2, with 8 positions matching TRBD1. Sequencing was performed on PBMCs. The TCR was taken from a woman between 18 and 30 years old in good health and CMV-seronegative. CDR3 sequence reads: CASSPSTGEYGYTF. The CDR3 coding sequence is TGCGCCAGCAGCCCCTCGACAGGGGAATATGGCTACACCTTC.